This T cell receptor (beta chain) was sequenced in a study of regulatory T cells in long-lasting Graves disease (dated by TCRdb to the early 2020s). For context, the study as a whole: Patients with newly diagnosed Graves' disease had been on antithyroid drugs for under 3 months. The study was conducted in China and was registered as a clinical trial. A total of about 33 samples underwent TCR sequencing, from some 13 patients with persistent Graves' disease and 20 or so patients with newly diagnosed Graves' disease. Peripheral blood TCR sequencing and RNA sequencing compared persistent Graves' disease patients with newly diagnosed Graves' disease patients.

Library creation used multiplex PCR. The sequencer was an Illumina HiSeq 4000. To build TCR beta libraries, CDR3 regions were amplified by Arm-PCR using iRepertoire HTBI primers. Before sequencing, the PCR products went through gel purification. The source study handled its data this way. Gene usage analysis of CDR3 amino acid clonotypes relied on the roughly 60 TRBV and 14 TRBJ segments identified across samples. COPE and FqMerger were used to merge filtered high-quality paired reads into contigs. BLAST was used to align contigs to the IMGT TRBV, TRBD and TRBJ reference genes, and CDR3 was defined following IMGT. Any clonotype with a frequency above 0.1% was classified as a highly expanded clone. Shannon entropy served as the measure of repertoire diversity, while the Gini coefficient captured V-J evenness. Clonotypes shared by more than one individual were considered public. TCRdb reprocessing: public reads trimmed at Q25 with fastp, clones called with MiXCR, in-frame beta chains kept. A single entry per CDR3 protein holds the most common genes and DNA from its merged rows. The V and J calls reflect TCRdb's pipeline rather than the authors' work. This sample holds a few hundred thousand distinct CDR3 sequences; around 15% were observed only once. The biggest ten clones account for roughly 30% of the sample.

Turning to this clonotype: This clone's antigen is unknown. No much larger clone exists at a distance of one base, and base qualities are not known.

The time point tag for this specimen amounts to: newly diagnosed GD, antithyroid drugs for less than 3 months. For both TCR sequencing and RNA sequencing, RNA was extracted from PBMCs using TRIzol. Graves' disease was diagnosed according to American Thyroid Association guidelines. Patients for the study were recruited at an endocrinology department in Xi'an, China. Each patient gave 7.5 to 10 milliliters of peripheral blood, collected in an EDTA anticoagulant tube. Ficoll Paque Plus density gradient separation was used to isolate PBMCs, and no further T cell sorting was done. An Agilent 2100 Bioanalyzer and agarose gel were used to assess RNA quality, and a NanoDrop 2000 was used to measure RNA concentration. Points the paper makes about the study in general: Peripheral blood alone was examined, since thyroid tissue, which constituted the primary lesion, could not be accessed. The authors noted that the small sample size was a limitation that may lower accuracy. Patients with persistent disease shared more public clonotypes (approximately 2,500) than newly diagnosed patients did (approximately 970). Sequencing and analysis were restricted to the TCR beta chain. Compared with newly diagnosed patients, persistent Graves' disease patients had lower TCR Shannon entropy and fewer highly expanded clones, which suggests clonal expansion.

These data are also associated with another study on T cells in Graves' hyperthyroidism and ophthalmopathy. The second investigation adds: Stable Graves' hyperthyroidism was defined as the absence of progression to ophthalmopathy over 18 months of follow-up. Hyperthyroidism patients were newly diagnosed, with disease duration under 2 months, and aged 18 to 65 years. The study excluded patients with uncontrolled infections, other autoimmune diseases, pregnancy or lactation. Diagnoses were based on clinical symptoms, serum thyroxine and TRAb, thyroid ultrasound and orbital computed tomography. A first-round RT-PCR of the TCR CDR3 used the HTBI primer set with the Qiagen OneStep RT-PCR kit. Most expanded thyroid clonotypes (frequency above 0.001) were also found in blood, which suggests that blood repertoires may mirror thyroid immune responses. A model built on a 13 V-J signature distinguished ophthalmopathy from stable hyperthyroidism, reaching around 88% sensitivity and about 81% specificity in cross-validation and 80%/75% in testing. In validation, progression to ophthalmopathy was predicted by the model with about 70% sensitivity and 72.22% specificity, a median of roughly 6 months before onset. TCR V-J signatures able to tell the groups apart were searched for in a discovery cohort of about a hundred patients, of whom around 42 had Graves' ophthalmopathy and 55 to 60 had stable Graves' hyperthyroidism. Prospective prediction of ophthalmopathy was tested in an independent validation cohort of fewer than 20 hyperthyroidism patients and 15 to 17 patients who later progressed to ophthalmopathy. The roughly 100 discovery patients were randomly split 7:3 into training and test sets. Thyroid tissue and blood T-cell repertoires from roughly 6 Graves' hyperthyroidism patients were also compared in the study. After blood sampling, hyperthyroidism patients were treated with methimazole at a starting dose of 30 mg daily, and ophthalmopathy patients were treated with high-dose intravenous methylprednisolone. Libraries were constructed in a second round of multiplex PCR, after which size selection and purification were carried out. Sequencing of the libraries was done on an Illumina HiSeq2000 using paired-end 100 bp reads. Raw data were processed with SOAPnuke, discarding reads with adapters, uncalled bases, mean Phred below 15, or no exact constant-primer or identifier match. High-quality paired reads were merged using COPE v1.2.5, and each unique nucleotide sequence was defined as a clonotype. MiTCR v1.1 was used to align clonotypes to the IMGT TRBV, TRBD and TRBJ reference segments. The analysis was restricted to V-J combinations with a frequency above 0.0001, which together covered around 99% of the repertoires. The TCS score was defined as F50 (clonal expansion) divided by E x V (chaos), with BLOSUM62-based TCRdist calculated between CDR3 peptides within each V-J. Welch's t-statistics and random forest reduced 450 to 600 V-J features to 13, which were used in a naive Bayes classifier (R e1071). Sample size was not statistically predetermined, and investigators were not blinded to group allocation. The paper describes TCR Vbeta CDR3 sequencing of around 140 peripheral blood samples, made up of roughly 45 ophthalmopathy patients, roughly 72 hyperthyroidism patients and approximately 17 progressor patients.

This specimen consisted of peripheral blood mononuclear cells (PBMCs), obtained at new diagnosis, from a patient treated with antithyroid drugs. The receptor's source is a middle-aged man with Graves disease. Donor details come from another sample of the same person, matched by shared clones.

The CDR3 protein sequence reads: CASSQVPGYAGELFF. The DNA is TGTGCCAGCAGCCAAGTTCCCGGGTATGCCGGGGAGCTGTTTTTT. In this chain, TRBV14 is recombined with TRBJ2-2; the D gene lacks a confident call. The germline V gene encodes CDR1 SGHDN and CDR2 FVKESK. From its cysteine to its phenylalanine, the CDR3 spans 15 amino acids. The CDR3 DNA has 45 bases and is translated from base 1. At the junction V is shortened by 1 base and J by 6 bases, with 12 bases in between. With the portions outside the CDR3 filled from the reference TRBV14 and TRBJ2-2 genes, the complete variable region becomes EAGVTQFPSHSVIEKGQTVTLRCDPISGHDNLYWYRRVMGKEIKFLLHFVKESKQDESGMPNNRFLAERTGGTYSTLKVQPAELEDSGVYFCASSQVPGYAGELFFGEGSRLTVL.